These T cell receptor beta chains were read from a single sample in a study of OX40 agonist ivuxolimab in advanced cancers. The assay was immunoSEQ multiplex PCR, and TCRdb's table has in-frame clones only and misses some. The sample includes tens of thousands of clones, about 83% of them seen just once. Sequencing was performed on CD4+ or CD8+ T cells sorted from blood, taken in a trial of the OX40 agonist ivuxolimab. These receptors all stem from an adult with an advanced solid tumor such as melanoma, head and neck, liver or kidney cancer. Both conserved end residues are part of each CDR3. A D gene is named only where the DNA matches it firmly. The size entry is marked missing in some rows and otherwise reads once, few, many or a size class.

D	size	V	J	CDR3	DNA
.	.	TRBV10-3	TRBJ2-3	CAISEGTGTDTQYF	TGTGCCATCAGTGAGGGTACCGGCACAGATACGCAGTATTTT
.	.	TRBV6-1	TRBJ2-2	CASSWMHTGELFF	TGTGCCAGCAGCTGGATGCACACCGGGGAGCTGTTTTTT
TRBD2	few	TRBV2	TRBJ2-5	CASSRLAGGQETQYF	TGTGCCAGCAGTCGACTAGCGGGAGGCCAAGAGACCCAGTACTTC
.	.	TRBV29-1	TRBJ1-3	CSVAGTGNTIYF	TGCAGCGTTGCAGGGACTGGAAACACCATATATTTT
.	.	TRBV30	TRBJ1-1	CAWGSSFGKTNTEAFF	TGTGCCTGGGGCTCCAGCTTTGGCAAAACGAACACTGAAGCTTTCTTT
.	.	TRBV5-5	TRBJ1-2	CASSSPVNSRGNGYTF	TGTGCCAGCAGCTCCCCCGTGAACTCGAGGGGGAATGGCTACACCTTC
TRBD2	.	TRBV11-2	TRBJ2-1	CASSFDRAGGLQFF	TGTGCCAGCAGCTTCGATAGGGCGGGAGGGCTGCAGTTCTTC
TRBD2	.	TRBV4-2	TRBJ2-7	CASSQESPSGRSEQYF	TGTGCCAGCAGCCAGGAGAGTCCTAGCGGGAGATCCGAGCAGTACTTC
TRBD2	.	TRBV6-6	TRBJ2-1	CASSSRTSGRNEQFF	TGTGCCAGCAGTTCTCGGACTAGCGGGAGAAATGAGCAGTTCTTC
.	.	TRBV19	TRBJ2-2	CASRRAGELFF	TGTGCCAGTAGGAGGGCCGGGGAGCTGTTTTTT
.	.	TRBV7-3	TRBJ1-5	CASSFTGVAHQPQHF	TGTGCCAGCAGCTTTACGGGCGTCGCCCATCAGCCCCAGCATTTT
TRBD1	.	TRBV15	TRBJ1-2	CATSRDNFGERQGGHGYTF	TGTGCCACCAGCAGAGATAATTTCGGGGAGCGACAGGGCGGACATGGCTACACCTTC
TRBD1	.	TRBV6-6	TRBJ2-2	CASSPPGQMNTGELFF	TGTGCCAGCAGCCCCCCGGGACAGATGAACACCGGGGAGCTGTTTTTT
.	few	TRBV6-5	TRBJ1-1	CASRSPQGGTEAFF	TGTGCCAGCAGATCACCACAGGGTGGCACTGAAGCTTTCTTT
.	.	TRBV18	TRBJ2-1	CASSPTSSGEQFF	TGTGCCAGCTCGCCCACTAGCTCAGGGGAGCAGTTCTTC
.	.	TRBV29-1	TRBJ1-4	CSVTQRATNEKLFF	TGCAGCGTCACACAAAGAGCAACTAATGAAAAACTGTTTTTT
.	.	TRBV5-4	TRBJ1-6	CASSLASGRGTKNSPLHF	TGTGCCAGCAGCTTGGCTAGCGGGAGGGGAACGAAGAATTCACCCCTCCACTTT
.	.	TRBV2	TRBJ1-2	CTSSEDGSRRYTF	TGTACCAGCAGTGAAGATGGGAGTCGGCGCTACACCTTC
.	.	TRBV5-1	TRBJ2-1	CASSSRDPSYNEQFF	TGCGCCAGCAGCTCCCGGGACCCCTCCTACAATGAGCAGTTCTTC
TRBD2	.	TRBV25-1	TRBJ2-7	CASSGERERYEQYF	TGTGCCAGCAGTGGGGAGCGGGAGCGGTACGAGCAGTACTTC
TRBD2	.	TRBV6-1	TRBJ2-2	CASSSRLAGTGELFF	TGTGCCAGCAGTTCCCGACTAGCGGGAACCGGGGAGCTGTTTTTT
.	once	TRBV6-1	TRBJ2-1	CASSEGRNNEQFF	TGTGCCAGCAGCGAGGGCCGGAACAATGAGCAGTTCTTC
.	.	TRBV19	TRBJ2-3	CASSITADTQYF	TGTGCCAGTAGTATCACGGCAGATACGCAGTATTTT
TRBD1	once	TRBV5-5	TRBJ1-2	CASRSAGTGTNYGYTF	TGTGCCAGCAGGTCGGCCGGGACAGGGACTAACTATGGCTACACCTTC
.	.	TRBV7-7	TRBJ2-7	CASSQNPGYEQYF	TGTGCCAGCAGCCAGAACCCAGGCTACGAGCAGTACTTC
.	.	TRBV11-2	TRBJ2-7	CASSLATGGAEQYF	TGTGCCAGCAGCTTGGCGACTGGGGGGGCCGAGCAGTACTTC
.	.	TRBV7-2	TRBJ2-7	CASSLASLGYEQYF	TGTGCCAGCAGCTTAGCTTCACTGGGGTACGAGCAGTACTTC
.	.	TRBV7-2	TRBJ2-7	CASSRDQRWQYF	TGTGCCAGCAGCCGGGACCAGAGGTGGCAGTACTTC
.	.	TRBV18	TRBJ2-3	CASSPPMGDTQYF	TGTGCCAGCTCACCACCTATGGGAGATACGCAGTATTTT
.	once	TRBV5-3	TRBJ2-2	CARSFIYMARHPTGELFF	TGTGCCAGAAGCTTCATCTATATGGCCCGGCACCCCACCGGGGAGCTGTTTTTT
.	.	TRBV5-6	TRBJ1-2	CASSSPGQRLHGYTF	TGTGCCAGCAGCTCGCCGGGACAAAGACTTCATGGCTACACCTTC
TRBD1	.	TRBV6-1	TRBJ1-2	CASSVDRVGFVGGYTF	TGTGCCAGCAGTGTCGACAGGGTGGGGTTCGTTGGAGGCTACACCTTC
.	.	TRBV27	TRBJ1-1	CASSSLGGGGRNTEAFF	TGTGCCAGCAGTTCCCTGGGGGGAGGTGGCAGAAACACTGAAGCTTTCTTT
TRBD2	once	TRBV6-5	TRBJ2-7	CASSYSHGRAYEQYF	TGTGCCAGCAGTTACTCTCACGGGAGGGCTTACGAGCAGTACTTC
.	.	TRBV6-5	TRBJ2-2	CASKVGVTGELFF	TGTGCCAGCAAAGTTGGAGTGACCGGGGAGCTGTTTTTT
.	.	TRBV7-2	TRBJ1-6	CASSSEIYSYNSPLHF	TGTGCCAGCAGCTCGGAGATTTACTCCTATAATTCACCCCTCCACTTT
.	.	TRBV30	TRBJ2-2	CAWKSTSNTGELFF	TGTGCCTGGAAGTCGACTTCGAACACCGGGGAGCTGTTTTTT
TRBD1	.	TRBV18	TRBJ1-1	CASSLGQDTEAFF	TGTGCCAGCTCACTAGGACAGGACACTGAAGCTTTCTTT
.	.	TRBV25-1	TRBJ1-6	CASSEDSDYNSPLHF	TGTGCCAGCAGTGAAGACAGCGACTATAATTCACCCCTCCACTTT
.	.	TRBV9	TRBJ1-1	CASSAWQNTEAFF	TGTGCCAGCAGCGCGTGGCAAAACACTGAAGCTTTCTTT
TRBD1	.	TRBV10-3	TRBJ2-7	CAIKGTEYEQYF	TGTGCCATCAAAGGGACAGAGTACGAGCAGTACTTC
TRBD1	.	TRBV27	TRBJ1-4	CASSATGRNEKLFF	TGTGCCAGCAGTGCGACAGGGCGTAATGAAAAACTGTTTTTT
.	.	TRBV16	TRBJ1-5	CASSLLGGGRGNQPQHF	TGTGCCAGCAGCCTTTTGGGGGGAGGTCGTGGCAATCAGCCCCAGCATTTT
.	.	TRBV2	TRBJ2-5	CASSLGGGQETQYF	TGTGCCAGCAGCCTAGGGGGTGGCCAAGAGACCCAGTACTTC
TRBD2	.	TRBV18	TRBJ2-3	CASSRRESSGTDTQYF	TGTGCCAGCTCCCGGCGGGAGAGTTCGGGCACAGATACGCAGTATTTT
TRBD1	once	TRBV28	TRBJ1-5	CASSQGQGSQPQHF	TGTGCCAGCAGCCAGGGACAGGGGAGTCAGCCCCAGCATTTT
.	.	TRBV5-1	TRBJ2-5	CASSLNGLGETQYF	TGCGCCAGCAGCTTGAATGGTCTCGGGGAGACCCAGTACTTC
.	few	TRBV19	TRBJ1-5	CASSIRAGDQPQHF	TGTGCCAGTAGTATAAGGGCAGGGGATCAGCCCCAGCATTTT
.	few	TRBV10-2	TRBJ1-5	CASSIQNNQPQHF	TGCGCCAGCAGTATACAGAACAATCAGCCCCAGCATTTT
.	once	TRBV6-1	TRBJ2-7	CASRGGGSALHEQYF	TGTGCCAGCAGGGGGGGCGGGAGCGCTCTCCACGAGCAGTACTTC
TRBD2	.	TRBV13	TRBJ2-7	CASSLAGGPDYEQYF	TGTGCCAGCAGCTTAGCGGGAGGGCCGGACTACGAGCAGTACTTC
TRBD2	.	TRBV9	TRBJ2-2	CASSAISGMTGELFF	TGTGCCAGCAGCGCAATTAGCGGGATGACCGGGGAGCTGTTTTTT
.	.	TRBV18	TRBJ1-1	CASSLTSPGVDRTEAFF	TGTGCCAGCTCCTTGACAAGTCCGGGGGTGGATCGTACTGAAGCTTTCTTT
TRBD2	.	TRBV6-5	TRBJ2-2	CASSSEAGANTGELFF	TGTGCCAGCAGTTCCGAAGCGGGAGCGAACACCGGGGAGCTGTTTTTT
.	few	TRBV2	TRBJ2-1	CASSERSYNEQFF	TGTGCCAGCAGTGAAAGGTCCTACAATGAGCAGTTCTTC
.	.	TRBV29-1	TRBJ2-5	CSTTTGLQETQYF	TGCAGCACAACTACAGGGCTTCAAGAGACCCAGTACTTC